Detailed here is one TCR beta chain. This sample stems from a study of blood T cell repertoires in COVID-19. Method: immunoSEQ multiplex PCR; TCRdb's copy keeps in-frame clones and lacks some. The sample records under 100,000 clones, just over 90% being singletons. CDR1 and CDR2 from the germline V gene are SGHTA and FQGNSA. V lost 1 base and J lost 4; bases outside the gene matches: 5. This CDR3 has 15 amino acids. Input material: peripheral blood. The source of this sequence is a middle-aged man with acute or convalescent COVID-19. J is TRBJ2-5 and V is TRBV7-2; TRBD2 agrees at 8 bases. CDR3 sequence reads: CASSLGDGRGETQYF. In DNA form, the CDR3 reads TGTGCCAGCAGCTTAGGTGACGGGAGGGGAGAGACCCAGTACTTC. Full variable domain (outside the CDR3, taken from reference TRBV7-2 and TRBJ2-5): GAGVSQSPSNKVTEKGKDVELRCDPISGHTALYWYRQSLGQGLEFLIYFQGNSAPDKSGLPSDRFSAERTGGSVSTLTIQRTQQEDSAVYLCASSLGDGRGETQYFGPGTRLLVL.